A single sample is the source of the 22 T cell receptor beta chains below, sequenced in a study of cytomegalovirus exposure and HLA in healthy donors. Vbeta (60) and Jbeta (13) primers were used in the PCR. The protocol was immunoSEQ multiplex PCR, while the TCRdb copy is restricted to in-frame clones and leaves out a portion. Its clone listing holds 190,000 or so clones. Sequencing was done on a sample of PBMCs. The receptors come from a boy between 5 and 17 years old in good health and CMV-seronegative.

This chain uses TRBV6-5 with TRBJ1-4, with TRBD1 matching over 9 bases. The J segment lost 8 bases and the V segment lost 2 bases, leaving 3 bases of the junction unmatched. The V gene's germline CDR1 is MNHEY and CDR2 SVGAGI. The CDR3 has 14 residues. In DNA, the CDR3 is TGTGCCAGCAGTTACCGGACAGGGGAGGAAAAACTGTTTTTT. Its protein product is CASSYRTGEEKLFF.

The chain is built from TRBV28 and TRBJ2-7; TRBD2 is a possible D gene (5 bases). This CDR3 comprises 13 residues. V was clipped by 5 bases and J by 7 bases, with 15 bases between them. Germline V gene data show CDR1 as MDHEN and CDR2 as SYDVKM. The CDR3 here is CASSREQGSEQYF. CDR3 coding DNA: TGTGCCAGCAGTCGGGAACAAGGGAGTGAGCAGTACTTC. Looking up the rest from reference TRBV28 and TRBJ2-7 gives the full variable domain: DVKVTQSSRYLVKRTGEKVFLECVQDMDHENMFWYRQDPGLGLRLIYFSYDVKMKEKGDIPEGYSVSREKKERFSLILESASTNQTSMYLCASSREQGSEQYFGPGTRLTVT.

This chain connects TRBV7-3 to TRBJ2-3, with D possibly matching TRBD2 (5 bases). This CDR3 spans 14 amino acids. Trimming cost V 5 bases and J 5 bases, with 14 bases left between them. Looked up from germline, CDR1 is SGHTA and CDR2 is FQGTGA. CDR3 sequence: CASSLSLGLDTQYF. The CDR3 nucleotides are TGTGCCAGCAGCCTATCCCTCGGACTAGATACGCAGTATTTT.

This rearrangement joins TRBV4-1 to TRBJ1-1; no clear D gene. The ends were cut back, 4 bases at V and 7 bases at J, with 16 bases in the middle. CDR1 is MGHRA, CDR2 YSYEKL, per germline. This CDR3 comprises 14 residues. This CDR3 is CASSLLNSGLEAFF. In DNA, the CDR3 is TGCGCCAGCAGCCTATTGAATTCGGGTCTTGAAGCTTTCTTT.

CDR3 in amino acids: CASSFPGGLGEQFF. CDR3 sequence (DNA): TGTGCCAGCAGTTTCCCGGGAGGCTTGGGTGAGCAGTTCTTC. The chain combines TRBV27 with TRBJ2-1; TRBD2 aligns across 7 bases. The CDR3 runs 14 residues. Germline CDR1 reads MNHEY; CDR2 reads SMNVEV (reference sequence). Trimming took 3 bases from V and 9 from J; bases not matched to a gene: 8.

The V call is TRBV6-5, the J call TRBJ2-5, with TRBD1 matching over 8 bases. TRBJ2-7 matches the DNA end more closely, so the J call is doubtful. The CDR3 contains 15 residues. Germline CDR1 and CDR2: MNHEY and SVGAGI. In DNA form, the CDR3 reads TGTGCCAGCAGTCCGACGACAGGGGCAGTGGGCGAGCAGTACTTC. Protein sequence: CASSPTTGAVGEQYF.

J is TRBJ2-7 and V is TRBV2, with D perhaps TRBD2 (5 bases). This CDR3 has 15 residues. V was cut by 4 bases and J by 0 bases, with 13 bases left in between. From germline, CDR1 is SNHLY and CDR2 FYNNEI. CDR3 nucleotides: TGTGCCAGCAGTGGGGCCGGGATGCACTCCTACGAGCAGTACTTC. Translating it yields CASSGAGMHSYEQYF.

The rearrangement links TRBV7-9 to TRBJ1-2, with D tentatively TRBD1 (6 bases). The CDR3 is made up of 14 amino acids. With 5 bases removed from V and 4 bases from J, the gap between germline ends came to 14 bases. CDR1 SEHNR and CDR2 FQNEAQ come from the germline V gene (reference sequence). Written as DNA, the CDR3 is TGTGCCAGCAGCCAACCTGACAGGTTCTATGGCTACACCTTC. Its protein product is CASSQPDRFYGYTF. The entire variable domain, with the rest obtained from reference TRBV7-9 and TRBJ1-2, is as follows: DTGVSQNPRHKITKRGQNVTFRCDPISEHNRLYWYRQTLGQGPEFLTYFQNEAQLEKSRLLSDRFSAERPKGSFSTLEIQRTEQGDSAMYLCASSQPDRFYGYTFGSGTRLTVV.

The V call is TRBV30, the J call TRBJ1-2; possible D gene TRBD1, 6 bases. The germline V gene encodes CDR1 GTSNPN and CDR2 SVGIG (reference sequence). With 5 bases removed from V and 2 bases from J, the gap between germline ends came to 12 bases. The CDR3 runs to 13 residues. CDR3 sequence: CAWAPGQNYGYTF. Here the CDR3 DNA reads TGTGCCTGGGCTCCCGGACAGAACTATGGCTACACCTTC.

The chain employs TRBV7-2 and TRBJ2-1; 12 bases agree with TRBD2. Germline CDR1 is SGHTA and CDR2 is FQGNSA. V was pared by 5 bases and J by 8 bases, with 7 bases of the junction left unmatched. CDR3 length: 15 amino acids. CDR3 sequence: CASSPPLAGGHEQFF. The CDR3 coding sequence is TGTGCCAGCAGCCCCCCGCTAGCGGGGGGGCATGAGCAGTTCTTC.

The chain carries TRBV6-1 and TRBJ2-7; TRBD1 matches at 7 bases. The CDR3 covers 13 residues. Germline CDR1 is MNHNS and CDR2 is SASEGT. With V trimmed by 6 bases and J by 3 bases, 5 bases remained unmatched. The CDR3 loop is CASSAHRGYEQYF. CDR3 in DNA: TGTGCCAGCAGCGCCCACAGGGGCTACGAGCAGTACTTC.

CDR3 protein: CASSLLAGVAEQYF. CDR3 DNA: TGTGCCAGCAGTCTACTAGCGGGGGTTGCCGAGCAGTACTTC. V usage is TRBV27 and J usage is TRBJ2-7; 11 bases fit TRBD2. V trimming: 5 bases; J trimming: 6 bases; junction bases outside the gene matches: 6. This CDR3 contains 14 residues. Looked up from germline, CDR1 is MNHEY and CDR2 is SMNVEV (reference sequence).

The chain carries TRBV19 and TRBJ1-2; D gene ambiguous. Germline-derived CDR1 and CDR2 are LNHDA and SQIVND (reference sequence). The CDR3 is made up of 13 amino acids. The V gene lost 2 bases and the J gene lost 2 bases, with 6 bases spanning the gap. The CDR3 DNA follows: TGTGCCAGTAGTATAAGTCGGAACTATGGCTACACCTTC. It codes for CASSISRNYGYTF.

This chain links TRBV19 with TRBJ2-5; TRBD1 aligns across 8 bases. The CDR3 totals 15 residues. Per the germline V gene, CDR1 is LNHDA and CDR2 is SQIVND (reference sequence). Germline trimming cut 10 bases from V and 3 bases from J; bases unmatched to any gene: 13. CDR3 nucleotide sequence: TGTGCCACCCGACTTCCAGGGACAGGAAAAGAGACCCAGTACTTC. Protein product: CATRLPGTGKETQYF.

The chain recombines TRBV30 with TRBJ1-4; D is unclear. Trimming removed 2 bases at V and 6 bases at J, with 19 bases between. Per germline, CDR1 GTSNPN and CDR2 SVGIG (reference sequence). The length of the CDR3 is 16 residues. The CDR3 spells CAWSRSRGVGDEKLFF. The DNA for the CDR3 is TGTGCCTGGAGTCGTTCAAGAGGTGTAGGAGATGAAAAACTGTTTTTT.

CDR3 coding DNA: TGTGCCAGCAGAAAGTCTCCATACAGGGCTGAAAAACTGTTTTTT. It encodes CASRKSPYRAEKLFF. The chain uses TRBV7-6 and TRBJ1-4; possible D gene TRBD1, 6 bases. CDR1 and CDR2 (germline): SGHVS, FNYEAQ. V gave up 6 bases and J gave up 7 bases, with 18 bases separating them. This CDR3 has 15 residues. Looking up the rest from reference TRBV7-6 and TRBJ1-4 gives the full variable domain: GAGVSQSPRYKVTKRGQDVALRCDPISGHVSLYWYRQALGQGPEFLTYFNYEAQQDKSGLPNDRFSAERPEGSISTLTIQRTEQRDSAMYRCASRKSPYRAEKLFFGSGTQLSVL.

The chain has TRBV4-1 and TRBJ1-4, with 10 bases matching TRBD1. The germline V gene encodes CDR1 MGHRA and CDR2 YSYEKL. Trimming removed 3 bases from V and 5 bases from J; junction bases left unmatched: 6. CDR3 length: 16 residues. CDR3 nucleotides: TGCGCCAGCAGCCAGGGTTGGGACAGGGGAAATGAAAAACTGTTTTTT. It encodes CASSQGWDRGNEKLFF.

V and J are TRBV25-1 and TRBJ2-4; the match to TRBD2 covers 7 bases. The CDR3 length is 16 residues. V dropped 2 bases and J dropped 0; count of bases not matched to a gene: 4. Germline CDR1 MGHDK, CDR2 SYGVNS. The CDR3: CASSELAAIAKNIQYF. CDR3 bases: TGTGCCAGCAGTGAACTAGCGGCGATAGCCAAAAACATTCAGTACTTC. Variable domain in full (rest from reference TRBV25-1 and TRBJ2-4): EADIYQTPRYLVIGTGKKITLECSQTMGHDKMYWYQQDPGMELHLIHYSYGVNSTEKGDLSSESTVSRIRTEHFPLTLESARPSHTSQYLCASSELAAIAKNIQYFGAGTRLSVL.

The V gene is TRBV18, the J gene TRBJ1-2, with D unresolved. The length of the CDR3 is 13 residues. Trimming removed 3 bases from V and 3 bases from J, with 8 bases in between. In germline, CDR1 is KGHSH, CDR2 LQKENI. The CDR3 DNA follows: TGTGCCAGCTCACCCGACACGTACTATGGCTACACCTTC. Protein: CASSPDTYYGYTF.

The rearrangement uses TRBV30 and TRBJ2-7; D gene uncertain. Germline-derived CDR1 and CDR2 are GTSNPN and SVGIG (reference sequence). V shed 4 bases and J shed 2 bases, with 12 bases lying between them. This CDR3 is built from 13 residues. The CDR3 reads CAWTTTSPYEQYF. The CDR3 nucleotides are TGTGCCTGGACCACTACCTCCCCCTACGAGCAGTACTTC.

CDR3 loop: CASRPGQSSGNTIYF. CDR3 in DNA: TGTGCCAGCAGACCGGGACAGTCCTCTGGAAACACCATATATTTT. This chain connects TRBV6-5 to TRBJ1-3, with 7 bases lining up with TRBD1. V trimming: 6 bases; J trimming: 0 bases; junction bases outside the gene matches: 5. Per germline, CDR1 MNHEY and CDR2 SVGAGI. This CDR3 region has 15 residues.

The J gene is TRBJ1-2, the V gene TRBV14, with 8 bases identical to TRBD1. Trimming removed 4 bases from V and 3 bases from J; junction bases left unmatched: 4. CDR3 length: 14 amino acids. Germline V lookup: CDR1 SGHDN, CDR2 FVKESK. The CDR3: CASSRTGNDYGYTF. Here the CDR3 DNA reads TGTGCCAGCAGCCGGACAGGGAACGACTATGGCTACACCTTC.